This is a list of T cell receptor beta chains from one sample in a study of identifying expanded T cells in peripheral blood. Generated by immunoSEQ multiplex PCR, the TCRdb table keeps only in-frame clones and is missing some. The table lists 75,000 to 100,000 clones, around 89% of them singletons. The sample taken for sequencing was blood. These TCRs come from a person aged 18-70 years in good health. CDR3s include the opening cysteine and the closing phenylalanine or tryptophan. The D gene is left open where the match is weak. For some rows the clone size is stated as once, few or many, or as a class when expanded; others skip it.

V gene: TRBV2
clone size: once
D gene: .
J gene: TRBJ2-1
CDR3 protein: CASSEGRGPYNEQFF
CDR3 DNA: TGTGCCAGCAGTGAAGGCAGGGGCCCCTACAATGAGCAGTTCTTC

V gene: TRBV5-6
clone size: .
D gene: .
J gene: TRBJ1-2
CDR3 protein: CASSFWVRGSGYTF
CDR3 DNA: TGTGCCAGCAGCTTTTGGGTCAGGGGATCTGGCTACACCTTC

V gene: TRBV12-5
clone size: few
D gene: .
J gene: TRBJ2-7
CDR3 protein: CVAFEQYF
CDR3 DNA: TGTGTCGCGTTCGAGCAGTACTTC

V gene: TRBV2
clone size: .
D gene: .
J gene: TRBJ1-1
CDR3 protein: CASSEGAGTEAFF
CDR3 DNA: TGTGCCAGCAGTGAGGGTGCTGGCACTGAAGCTTTCTTT

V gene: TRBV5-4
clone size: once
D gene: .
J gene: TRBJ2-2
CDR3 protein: CASSLGPNTGELFF
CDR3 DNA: TGTGCCAGCAGCTTGGGTCCGAACACCGGGGAGCTGTTTTTT

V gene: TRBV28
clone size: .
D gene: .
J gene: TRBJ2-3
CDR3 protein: CASSLEGWGETGVSTDTQYF
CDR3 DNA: TGTGCCAGCAGTTTAGAGGGGTGGGGGGAGACAGGAGTAAGTACAGATACGCAGTATTTT

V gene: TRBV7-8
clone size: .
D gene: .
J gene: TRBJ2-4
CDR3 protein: CASSLVPGSGRVVIQYF
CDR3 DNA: TGTGCCAGCAGCTTAGTTCCCGGGAGTGGACGAGTAGTCATTCAGTACTTC

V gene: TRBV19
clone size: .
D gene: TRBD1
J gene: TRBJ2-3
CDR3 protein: CASRDRGADTQYF
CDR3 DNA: TGTGCCAGCCGGGACAGGGGAGCAGATACGCAGTATTTT

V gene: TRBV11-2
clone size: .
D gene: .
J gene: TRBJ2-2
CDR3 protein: CASSLDSAGNGELFF
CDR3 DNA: TGTGCCAGCAGCTTAGATTCGGCAGGGAATGGGGAGCTGTTTTTT

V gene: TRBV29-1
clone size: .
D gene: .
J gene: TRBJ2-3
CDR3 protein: CSVETQGPDTQYF
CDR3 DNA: TGCAGCGTTGAAACCCAGGGCCCAGATACGCAGTATTTT

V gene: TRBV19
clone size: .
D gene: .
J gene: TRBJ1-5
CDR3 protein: CASSMSSNQPQHF
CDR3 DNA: TGTGCCAGTAGTATGAGTAGCAATCAGCCCCAGCATTTT

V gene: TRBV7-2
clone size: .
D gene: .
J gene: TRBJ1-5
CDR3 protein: CASSLIGGSQPQHF
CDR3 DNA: TGTGCCAGCAGCTTAATCGGGGGTAGTCAGCCCCAGCATTTT

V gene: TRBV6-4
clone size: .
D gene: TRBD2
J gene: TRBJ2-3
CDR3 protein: CASSALSGGTDTQYF
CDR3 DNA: TGTGCCAGCAGTGCCCTAAGCGGGGGCACAGATACGCAGTATTTT

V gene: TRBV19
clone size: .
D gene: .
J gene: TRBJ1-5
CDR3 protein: CASSTILNQPQHF
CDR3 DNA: TGTGCCAGTAGTACCATTTTGAATCAGCCCCAGCATTTT

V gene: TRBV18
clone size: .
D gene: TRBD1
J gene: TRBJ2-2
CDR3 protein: CASSLGQGDTGELFF
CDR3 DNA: TGTGCCAGCTCACTCGGACAGGGCGACACCGGGGAGCTGTTTTTT

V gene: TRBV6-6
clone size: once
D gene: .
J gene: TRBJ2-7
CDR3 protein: CASSLIGGHEQYF
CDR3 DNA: TGTGCCAGCAGCTTGATTGGAGGTCACGAGCAGTACTTC

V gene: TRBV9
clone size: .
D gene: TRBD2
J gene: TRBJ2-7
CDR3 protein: CASSPEGTSGDEQYF
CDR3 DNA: TGTGCCAGCAGCCCGGAAGGGACTAGCGGGGACGAGCAGTACTTC

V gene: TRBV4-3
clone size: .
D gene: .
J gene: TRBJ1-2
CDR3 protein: CASSQSLIGTQGYTF
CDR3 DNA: TGCGCCAGCAGCCAATCCCTGATAGGGACGCAAGGCTACACCTTC

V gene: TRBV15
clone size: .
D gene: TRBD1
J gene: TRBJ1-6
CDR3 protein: CATSRGTGKNSPLHF
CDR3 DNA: TGTGCCACCAGCAGAGGGACAGGAAAGAATTCACCCCTCCACTTT

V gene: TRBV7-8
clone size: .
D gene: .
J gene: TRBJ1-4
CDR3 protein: CASSLETGGKLFF
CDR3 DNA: TGTGCCAGCAGCCTAGAAACGGGGGGAAAACTGTTTTTT

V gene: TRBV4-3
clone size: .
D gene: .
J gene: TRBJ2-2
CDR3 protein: CASSQDIGLLHGELFF
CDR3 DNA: TGCGCCAGCAGCCAAGATATCGGACTTCTCCACGGGGAGCTGTTTTTT

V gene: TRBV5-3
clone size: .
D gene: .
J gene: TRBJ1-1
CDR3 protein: CARREPTEAFF
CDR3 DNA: TGTGCCAGAAGAGAGCCCACTGAAGCTTTCTTT

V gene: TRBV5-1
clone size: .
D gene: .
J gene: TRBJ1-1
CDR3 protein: CASSLGPMNTEAFF
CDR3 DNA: TGCGCCAGCAGCTTGGGACCGATGAACACTGAAGCTTTCTTT

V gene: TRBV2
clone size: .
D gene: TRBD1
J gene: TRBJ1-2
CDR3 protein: CASRQGQAPNYGYTF
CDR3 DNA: TGTGCCAGCCGGCAGGGACAGGCTCCTAACTATGGCTACACCTTC

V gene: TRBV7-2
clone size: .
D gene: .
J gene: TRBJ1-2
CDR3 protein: CASSQSTGTPYSGGYTF
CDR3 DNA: TGTGCCAGCAGCCAAAGTACCGGGACACCCTATTCGGGTGGCTACACCTTC

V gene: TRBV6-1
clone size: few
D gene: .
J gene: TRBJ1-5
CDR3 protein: CASSARGDQPQHF
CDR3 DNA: TGTGCCAGCAGTGCCCGCGGAGATCAGCCCCAGCATTTT

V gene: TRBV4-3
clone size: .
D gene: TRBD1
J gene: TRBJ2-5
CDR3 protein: CASSQEGTVEETQYF
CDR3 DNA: TGCGCCAGCAGCCAAGAAGGGACAGTTGAAGAGACCCAGTACTTC

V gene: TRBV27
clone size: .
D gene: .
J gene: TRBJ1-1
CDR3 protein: CASSLGRNTEAFF
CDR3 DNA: TGTGCCAGCAGTTTAGGCCGGAACACTGAAGCTTTCTTT

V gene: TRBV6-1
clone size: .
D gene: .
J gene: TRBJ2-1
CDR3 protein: CASSDGGQGYYNEQFF
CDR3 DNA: TGTGCCAGCAGTGATGGGGGACAAGGGTACTACAATGAGCAGTTCTTC

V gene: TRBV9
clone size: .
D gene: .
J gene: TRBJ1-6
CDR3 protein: CASSQHRVGSPLHF
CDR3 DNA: TGTGCCAGCTCCCAACATAGGGTCGGTTCACCCCTCCACTTT

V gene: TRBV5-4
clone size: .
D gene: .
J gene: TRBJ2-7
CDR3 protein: CASSFGRGSYEQYF
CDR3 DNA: TGTGCCAGCAGCTTTGGCAGGGGATCCTACGAGCAGTACTTC

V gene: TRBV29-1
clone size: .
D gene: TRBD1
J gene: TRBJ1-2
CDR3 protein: CSVAPYGQGALNYGYTF
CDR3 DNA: TGCAGCGTTGCCCCTTATGGACAGGGGGCCCTTAACTATGGCTACACCTTC

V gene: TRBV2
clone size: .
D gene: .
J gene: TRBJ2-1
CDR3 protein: CASSEPLEAKQFF
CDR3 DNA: TGTGCCAGCAGTGAACCCCTAGAGGCAAAGCAGTTCTTC

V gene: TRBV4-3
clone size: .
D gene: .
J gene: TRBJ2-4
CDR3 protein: CASSQGQLSGVQYF
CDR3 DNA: TGCGCCAGCAGCCAAGGACAGCTGTCGGGGGTTCAGTACTTC

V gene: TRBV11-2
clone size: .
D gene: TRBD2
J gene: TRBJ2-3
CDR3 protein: CASSAEGGGAGGRTDTQYF
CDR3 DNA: TGTGCCAGCAGCGCAGAGGGCGGGGGAGCGGGGGGCCGCACAGATACGCAGTATTTT

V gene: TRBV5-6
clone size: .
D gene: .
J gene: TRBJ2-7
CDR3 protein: CASSLGGYEQYF
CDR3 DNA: TGTGCCAGCAGCTTGGGGGGCTACGAGCAGTACTTC

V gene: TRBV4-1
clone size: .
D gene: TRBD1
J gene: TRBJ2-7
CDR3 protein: CASSRLAQGAIGHEQYF
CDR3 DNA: TGCGCCAGCAGCCGGCTCGCACAGGGGGCGATCGGCCACGAGCAGTACTTC

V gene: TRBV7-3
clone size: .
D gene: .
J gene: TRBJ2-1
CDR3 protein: CASSLGTTNEQFF
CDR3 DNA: TGTGCCAGCAGCTTAGGAACTACCAATGAGCAGTTCTTC

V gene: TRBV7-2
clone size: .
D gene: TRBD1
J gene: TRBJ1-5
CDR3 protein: CASSLVGGANQPQHF
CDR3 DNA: TGTGCCAGCAGCTTAGTAGGGGGCGCGAATCAGCCCCAGCATTTT

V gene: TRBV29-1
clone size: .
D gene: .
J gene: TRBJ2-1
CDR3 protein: CSVDRGGEQFF
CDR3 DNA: TGCAGCGTTGACAGGGGAGGTGAGCAGTTCTTC

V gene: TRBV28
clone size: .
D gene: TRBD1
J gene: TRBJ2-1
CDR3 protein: CASNPGGQSYNEQFF
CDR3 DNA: TGTGCCAGCAACCCAGGGGGCCAGTCCTACAATGAGCAGTTCTTC

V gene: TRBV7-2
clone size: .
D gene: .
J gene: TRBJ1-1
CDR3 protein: CASSLTENTEAFF
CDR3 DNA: TGTGCCAGCAGCTTGACAGAGAACACTGAAGCTTTCTTT

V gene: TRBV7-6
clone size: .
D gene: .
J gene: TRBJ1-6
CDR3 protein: CASSSTGGGGNSPLHF
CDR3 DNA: TGTGCCAGCAGCTCGACCGGTGGGGGGGGTAATTCACCCCTCCACTTT

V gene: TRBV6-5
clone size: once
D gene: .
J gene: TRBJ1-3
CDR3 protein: CASSWNSGNTIYF
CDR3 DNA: TGTGCCAGCAGTTGGAACTCTGGAAACACCATATATTTT

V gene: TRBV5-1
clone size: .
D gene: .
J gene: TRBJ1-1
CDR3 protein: CASSLGWGITEAFF
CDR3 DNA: TGCGCCAGCAGCTTGGGATGGGGGATCACTGAAGCTTTCTTT

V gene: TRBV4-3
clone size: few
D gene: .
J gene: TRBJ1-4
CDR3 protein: CASSQDFGEKLFF
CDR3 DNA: TGCGCCAGCAGCCAAGATTTTGGGGAAAAACTGTTTTTT

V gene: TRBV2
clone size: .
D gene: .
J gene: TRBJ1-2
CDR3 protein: CASSEIWGKPNYGYTF
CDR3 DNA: TGTGCCAGCAGTGAAATATGGGGGAAGCCTAACTATGGCTACACCTTC

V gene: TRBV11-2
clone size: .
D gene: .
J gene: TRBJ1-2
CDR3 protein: CASSWGYGYTF
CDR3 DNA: TGTGCCAGCAGCTGGGGCTATGGCTACACCTTC

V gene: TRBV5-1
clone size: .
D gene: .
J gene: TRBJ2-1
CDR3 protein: CASSSTGDYNEQFF
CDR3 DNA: TGCGCCAGCAGCTCGACAGGAGATTACAATGAGCAGTTCTTC

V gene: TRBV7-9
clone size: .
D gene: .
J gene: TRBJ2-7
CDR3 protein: CAQRGGPGSYEQYF
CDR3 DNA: TGTGCCCAGAGGGGGGGACCAGGCTCCTACGAGCAGTACTTC

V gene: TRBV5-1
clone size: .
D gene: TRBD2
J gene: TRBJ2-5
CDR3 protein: CASSLGLAGFPYQETQYF
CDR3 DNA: TGCGCCAGCAGCTTGGGACTAGCGGGTTTCCCGTACCAAGAGACCCAGTACTTC